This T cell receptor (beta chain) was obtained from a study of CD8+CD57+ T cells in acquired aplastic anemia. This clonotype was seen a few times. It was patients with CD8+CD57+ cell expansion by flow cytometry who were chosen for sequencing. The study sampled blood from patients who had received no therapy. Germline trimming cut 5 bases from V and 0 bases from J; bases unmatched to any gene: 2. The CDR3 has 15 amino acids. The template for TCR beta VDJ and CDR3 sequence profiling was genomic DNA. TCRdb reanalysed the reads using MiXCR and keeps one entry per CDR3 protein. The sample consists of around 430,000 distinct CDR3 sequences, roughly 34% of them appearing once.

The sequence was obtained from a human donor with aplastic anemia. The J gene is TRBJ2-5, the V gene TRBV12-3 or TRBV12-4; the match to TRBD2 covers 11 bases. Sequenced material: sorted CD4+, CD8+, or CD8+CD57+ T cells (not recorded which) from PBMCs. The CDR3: CASSRLAGYQETQYF. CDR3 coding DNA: TGTGCCAGCAGTAGACTAGCGGGATACCAAGAGACCCAGTACTTC.